A single T cell receptor (beta chain) is shown here with its context. This sample was included in a study of blood T cell repertoires in COVID-19. The overall study: Acute and convalescent COVID-19 specimens originated in the United States, Italy and Spain. T cells, B-cell-depleted T cells, or PBMCs supplied cDNA or gDNA.

The V segment lost 2 bases and the J segment 2 bases; nucleotides outside the gene matches: 2. The CDR3 is made up of 15 amino acids. Per germline, CDR1 SGHTS and CDR2 YDEGEE. Original methodology: Estimates of nucleated cell counts were drawn from the amplification of reference gene primers. The protocol was immunoSEQ multiplex PCR, while the TCRdb copy is restricted to in-frame clones and leaves out a portion. That table supplies the V and J calls and clone size; D and trimming were determined from the DNA. The profile shows roughly 150,000 clones, roughly 88% of them singletons. The V and J genes are TRBV5-8 and TRBJ2-7, with 12 positions matching TRBD1. The clonotype comes from a man aged 70 or older who had been exposed to COVID-19. Sequenced material: PBMCs or T cells enriched from blood (not recorded which). For the CDR3, the DNA is TGTGCCAGCAGCTTCCGGGACAGGGGGCCCTACGAGCAGTACTTC. Translating it yields CASSFRDRGPYEQYF.